The 9 T cell receptor beta chains in this list originate from one sample, sequenced in a study of blood T cells in healthy people across ages (dated by TCRdb to about 2015). Receptor libraries were prepared by 5' RACE. A second roughly 7 to 11 cycle PCR used a sample-barcoded 5' primer and a J-beta primer mix. The public reads were run again by TCRdb, first through fastp at Q25 and then through MiXCR, and only productive beta chains were kept. Each entry merges the rows of one CDR3 protein and shows their most common DNA and genes. This sample gives over 1,500,000 distinct CDR3 sequences in total; around 40% of them show up just once. The top ten constitute around 23% of the sample. The sample taken for sequencing was blood. The receptor source for this set is a human donor in good health.

This clonotype appeared a few times. The chain links TRBV28 to TRBJ1-2; perhaps TRBD1 as D (6 bases). Germline assignment: CDR1 MDHEN and CDR2 SYDVKM. V was shortened by 7 bases and J by 8 bases, with 23 bases between the two germline ends. The CDR3 runs 15 residues. The CDR3 sequence: CASTPALWGAGGYTF. CDR3 DNA: TGTGCCAGCACCCCGGCTTTGTGGGGGGCAGGGGGCTACACCTTC.

This clonotype was counted ten times or more. This chain joins TRBV3-1 and TRBJ2-5, with 8 bases aligning to TRBD2. J was trimmed by 5 bases and V by 8 bases; bases with no gene match: 4. The germline V gene encodes CDR1 LGHDT and CDR2 YNNKEL (reference sequence). The CDR3 sequence is 12 residues long. This CDR3 reads CASQAGAETQYF. CDR3 DNA: TGTGCCAGCCAAGCGGGGGCTGAGACCCAGTACTTC.

The chain couples TRBV12-3 or TRBV12-4 to TRBJ2-1; 7 nucleotides match TRBD1. The CDR3 has 14 residues. V gave up 3 bases and J gave up 6 bases; unmatched junction bases: 5. This chain's CDR3 is CASSLETGPNEQFF. The CDR3 coding sequence is TGTGCCAGCAGTTTGGAGACAGGGCCCAATGAGCAGTTCTTC.

This clonotype was seen a few times. The chain joins TRBV12-3 or TRBV12-4 to TRBJ1-5; D is uncertain. There are 14 residues in the CDR3. Deletions cut 3 bases from V and 4 bases from J, with 10 bases between. CDR3 sequence reads: CASSLGGINQPQHF. The CDR3 DNA follows: TGTGCCAGCAGTTTGGGCGGGATAAATCAGCCCCAGCATTTT.

This clonotype was seen a handful of times. This rearrangement joins TRBV7-2 to TRBJ1-2; D not resolved. In germline, CDR1 is SGHTA, CDR2 FQGNSA. The CDR3 is 15 amino acids. V gave up 5 bases and J gave up 4 bases, with 17 bases separating them. In DNA, the CDR3 is TGTGCCAGCAGCCTCGGAACCTATTCAGTCTATGGCTACACCTTC. This codes for CASSLGTYSVYGYTF.

CDR3 amino acids: CASSLVGVPTGELFF. The CDR3 coding sequence is TGTGCCAGCAGCTTAGTGGGGGTTCCCACCGGGGAGCTGTTTTTT. The rearrangement joins TRBV7-2 to TRBJ2-2; tentatively, D is TRBD1 or TRBD2 (5 bases each). Germline V gives CDR1 SGHTA, CDR2 FQGNSA. Between the trimmed V and J ends, which lost 1 base and 4 bases, there was a span of 10 bases. The CDR3 length is 15 residues.

This clonotype was seen only a few times. The chain uses TRBV6-2 or TRBV6-3 and TRBJ2-5; TRBD1 matches 7 bases. The DNA end lines up better with TRBJ2-7; the J call may be wrong. Looked up from germline, CDR1 is MNHEY and CDR2 is SVGEGT. The length of the CDR3 is 14 residues. CDR3 coding DNA: TGTGCCAGCAGTACCCGACAGGGATTCGACGAGCAGTACTTC. This sequence encodes CASSTRQGFDEQYF.

J is TRBJ1-2 and V is TRBV6-2 or TRBV6-3; 7 bases match TRBD1. Germline CDR1 and CDR2: MNHEY and SVGEGT. After removal of 0 bases from V and 6 bases from J, the junction contained 1 base not matched to a gene. The CDR3 totals 13 residues. DNA for the CDR3: TGTGCCAGCAGTTACTCGACAGGGAATGGCTACACCTTC. This sequence encodes CASSYSTGNGYTF.

This clonotype showed up just a few times. The chain carries TRBV29-1 and TRBJ2-3; 7 positions match TRBD2. Trimming took 0 bases from V and 3 from J; bases not matched to a gene: 12. Germline assignment: CDR1 SQVTM and CDR2 ANQGSEA. CDR3 length: 17 residues. CDR3 amino acids: CSVEDGRTEAVTDTQYF. CDR3 DNA sequence: TGCAGCGTTGAAGACGGGAGGACGGAGGCTGTAACAGATACGCAGTATTTT.